The 13 T cell receptor beta chains below all came from one sample that was sequenced in a study of pediatric ulcerative colitis. Clones were read by immunoSEQ multiplex PCR, and TCRdb kept only the in-frame ones, dropping some. This table holds 60,000 to 75,000 clones, 77% found once. Sequenced: blood. The receptors derive from a boy aged 5-17 years with moderate ulcerative colitis.

This clone appeared a few times. J is TRBJ1-4 and V is TRBV18, with 11 bases fitting TRBD1. The germline gives CDR1 KGHSH, CDR2 LQKENI. There are 14 residues in the CDR3. Unmatched junction bases numbered 2, after V lost 5 bases and J lost 6 bases. CDR3 in amino acids: CASSTGQGDEKLFF. The CDR3 DNA reads as TGTGCCAGCTCAACGGGACAGGGGGATGAAAAACTGTTTTTT. Full variable domain (remainder filled in from reference TRBV18 and TRBJ1-4): NAGVMQNPRHLVRRRGQEARLRCSPMKGHSHVYWYRQLPEEGLKFMVYLQKENIIDESGMPKERFSAEFPKEGPSILRIQQVVRGDSAAYFCASSTGQGDEKLFFGSGTQLSVL.

J is TRBJ2-7 and V is TRBV5-1; D is perhaps TRBD1 (6 bases). CDR1 and CDR2 (germline): SGHRS, YFSETQ. The CDR3 runs 16 residues. Trimming stripped 0 bases from V and 3 bases from J, with 16 bases between. This CDR3 reads CASSLGTGTSYYEQYF. The CDR3 DNA reads as TGCGCCAGCAGCTTGGGAACCGGGACAAGCTACTACGAGCAGTACTTC.

The chain couples TRBV7-2 to TRBJ1-1; unclear D gene. In germline, CDR1 is SGHTA, CDR2 FQGNSA. V was clipped by 3 bases and J by 4 bases, with 15 bases between them. The CDR3 contains 15 residues. The DNA for the CDR3 is TGTGCCAGCAGCTTCGTAAATACCGGGTCCACTGAAGCTTTCTTT. Translating gives CASSFVNTGSTEAFF.

The V call is TRBV4-1, the J call TRBJ2-7, with D perhaps TRBD1 (6 bases). Germline V gene sequence: CDR1 MGHRA, CDR2 YSYEKL. The CDR3 consists of 14 residues. Trimming left V 0 bases short and J 3 bases short, with 9 bases between. The CDR3 region is CASSQERTDYEQYF. CDR3 nucleotides: TGCGCCAGCAGCCAAGAACGGACAGACTACGAGCAGTACTTC.

This chain's CDR3 is CASSGTLSYEQYF. CDR3 in DNA: TGTGCCAGCAGTGGGACACTCTCCTACGAGCAGTACTTC. The V call is TRBV6-1, the J call TRBJ2-7; D is possibly TRBD1 (5 bases). The CDR3 is 13 residues long. Trimming cost V 4 bases and J 0 bases, with 7 bases left between them. Germline V gives CDR1 MNHNS, CDR2 SASEGT.

The V gene is TRBV4-3, the J gene TRBJ1-4, with D unresolved. V was clipped by 0 bases and J by 4 bases, with 6 bases between them. The V gene's germline CDR1 is LGHNA and CDR2 YSLEER. CDR3 length equals 14 residues. The CDR3 DNA reads as TGCGCCAGCAGCCAAGACGCCAGTAATGAAAAACTGTTTTTT. This gives the protein CASSQDASNEKLFF.

This chain connects TRBV11-3 to TRBJ2-1; 9 positions agree with TRBD1. This CDR3 spans 17 amino acids. The V gene's germline CDR1 is SGHNT and CDR2 YENEEA. After removal of 0 bases from V and 7 bases from J, the junction contained 10 bases not matched to a gene. CDR3 region: CASSLDYRDRADNEQFF. As DNA, the CDR3 is TGTGCCAGCAGCTTAGATTATCGGGACAGGGCTGATAATGAGCAGTTCTTC. The full variable domain, in which reference TRBV11-3 and TRBJ2-1 provide the parts outside the CDR3, is EAGVVQSPRYKIIEKKQPVAFWCNPISGHNTLYWYLQNLGQGPELLIRYENEEAVDDSQLPKDRFSAERLKGVDSTLKIQPAELGDSAVYLCASSLDYRDRADNEQFFGPGTRLTVL.

The genes are TRBV29-1 and TRBJ1-1; the D is unclear. Germline loops: CDR1 SQVTM, CDR2 ANQGSEA. The V gene lost 3 bases and the J gene lost 1 base, with 9 bases spanning the gap. This CDR3 comprises 13 residues. CDR3 sequence reads: CSVEKGTNTEAFF. CDR3 DNA sequence: TGCAGCGTTGAGAAAGGAACGAACACTGAAGCTTTCTTT.

The chain recombines TRBV6-4 with TRBJ1-4, with a weak D call TRBD1 (5 bases). Trimming removed 6 bases at V and 0 bases at J, with 11 bases between. This CDR3 is built from 15 residues. CDR1 and CDR2 (germline): MRHNA, SNTAGT. This chain's CDR3 is CASSQGDATNEKLFF. The CDR3 DNA reads as TGTGCCAGCAGCCAGGGTGACGCAACTAATGAAAAACTGTTTTTT.

This clone was recorded only once. The V and J genes are TRBV5-1 and TRBJ1-1; D is uncertain. CDR1 and CDR2 (germline): SGHRS, YFSETQ. V gave up 4 bases and J gave up 3 bases, with 22 bases separating them. This CDR3 contains 17 residues. The CDR3 sequence: CASSPTQRPIVDTEAFF. In DNA, the CDR3 is TGCGCCAGCAGCCCTACACAGCGTCCCATCGTCGACACTGAAGCTTTCTTT.

The sample holds a few counts of this clone. As DNA, the CDR3 is TGTGCCAGCAGTTTATCTGGAGTCATGAACACTGAAGCTTTCTTT. Translation: CASSLSGVMNTEAFF. The chain joins TRBV27 to TRBJ1-1, with D uncertain. In germline, CDR1 is MNHEY, CDR2 SMNVEV (reference sequence). This CDR3 has 15 amino acids. V was cut by 0 bases and J by 0 bases, with 8 bases left in between.

In its sample, this clone was seen once. The chain couples TRBV6-1 to TRBJ2-1, with 8 nucleotides matching TRBD2. CDR1 is MNHNS and CDR2 is SASEGT in the germline V gene. The CDR3 has 15 amino acids. V trimming: 2 bases; J trimming: 3 bases; junction bases outside the gene matches: 3. CDR3: CASSEWGTSYNEQFF. The CDR3 DNA reads TGTGCCAGCAGTGAATGGGGGACTAGCTACAATGAGCAGTTCTTC.

This chain uses TRBV4-1 with TRBJ1-1, with TRBD1 identical over 7 bases. The germline V gene encodes CDR1 MGHRA and CDR2 YSYEKL. This CDR3 contains 14 residues. J was trimmed by 3 bases and V by 3 bases; bases with no gene match: 4. The CDR3: CASSQKGGYTEAFF. The CDR3 region has the DNA TGCGCCAGCAGCCAGAAAGGGGGCTACACTGAAGCTTTCTTT.